The clone carrying this TCR beta chain has only one observation. Its target is unknown. This specimen comes from a study of CD4+ T cells in melanoma. TCRdb's copy holds only in-frame clones and misses some; the assay was immunoSEQ multiplex PCR. The repertoire has over 100,000 clones, 92% of them found once; the top ten carry roughly 3.5%. Study-wide points: CD8+ T cell, macrophage and B cell function reportedly correlated with neoantigen-specific CD4+ T cells. Reportedly, melanoma neoantigen-specific CD4+ T cells showed varied differentiation states.

The CDR3 runs 16 residues. V dropped 4 bases and J dropped 6; count of bases not matched to a gene: 7. The germline gives CDR1 LGHNA, CDR2 YNFKEQ. The V gene is TRBV4-2, the J gene TRBJ2-2; 11 bases match TRBD2. Material: peripheral blood. The receptor's source is a human donor with melanoma. As DNA, the CDR3 is TGTGCCAGCAGCCCGGGACTAGCGGACCGCCCCGGGGAGCTGTTTTTT. This translates into CASSPGLADRPGELFF.